This T cell receptor (beta chain) was captured by sequencing in a study of cytomegalovirus exposure and HLA in healthy donors. Study information: Per a later analysis, the 666 first-cohort and some 110 validation repertoires shared one platform.

Using immunoSEQ multiplex PCR, the repertoire was profiled, and TCRdb retains in-frame clones only, with some absent. The sample lists some 130,000 clones; approximately 80% were seen once. Donors came from a validation cohort of some 130 subjects, distinct from the first 666-subject cohort. V gave up 6 bases and J gave up 1 base; unmatched junction bases: 3. This CDR3 comprises 15 residues. The germline CDR1 and CDR2 sequences are MNHNY and SVGAGI (reference sequence). The V and J genes are TRBV6-6 and TRBJ2-2; 9 bases map to TRBD1. The receptor was isolated from a man aged 25 to 40 in good health and CMV-seropositive. Source material: PBMCs. For the CDR3, the DNA is TGTGCCAGCAGCCGGGGACAGGGGAACACCGGGGAGCTGTTTTTT. Translating gives CASSRGQGNTGELFF.